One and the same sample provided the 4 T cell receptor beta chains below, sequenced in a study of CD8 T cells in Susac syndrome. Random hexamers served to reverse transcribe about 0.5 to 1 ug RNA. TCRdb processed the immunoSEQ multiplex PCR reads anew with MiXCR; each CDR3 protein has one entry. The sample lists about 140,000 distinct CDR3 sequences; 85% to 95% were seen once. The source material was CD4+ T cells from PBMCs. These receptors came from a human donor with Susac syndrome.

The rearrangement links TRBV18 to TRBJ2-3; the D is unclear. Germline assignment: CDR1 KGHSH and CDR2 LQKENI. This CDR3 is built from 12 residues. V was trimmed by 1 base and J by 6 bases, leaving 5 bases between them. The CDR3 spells CASSPLDDTQYF. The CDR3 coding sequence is TGTGCCAGCTCACCACTTGATGATACGCAGTATTTT.

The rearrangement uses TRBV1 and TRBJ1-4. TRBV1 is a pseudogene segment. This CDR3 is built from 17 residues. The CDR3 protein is CTSSRGGLGQGNEKLFF. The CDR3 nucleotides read TGCACCAGCAGCCGAGGGGGCCTAGGGCAGGGTAATGAAAAACTGTTTTTT.

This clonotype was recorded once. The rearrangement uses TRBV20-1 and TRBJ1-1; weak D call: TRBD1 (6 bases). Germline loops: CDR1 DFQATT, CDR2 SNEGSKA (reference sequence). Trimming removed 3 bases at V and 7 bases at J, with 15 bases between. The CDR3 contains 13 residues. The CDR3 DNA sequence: TGCAGTGCTAGGGGCAGGGGACTGGTTGAAGCTTTCTTT. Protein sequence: CSARGRGLVEAFF.

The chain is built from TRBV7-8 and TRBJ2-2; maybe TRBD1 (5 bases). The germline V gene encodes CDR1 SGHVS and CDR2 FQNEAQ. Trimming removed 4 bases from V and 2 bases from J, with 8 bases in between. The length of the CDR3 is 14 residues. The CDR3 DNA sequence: TGTGCCAGCAGCTCCGACAGAAACACCGGGGAGCTGTTTTTT. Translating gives CASSSDRNTGELFF.